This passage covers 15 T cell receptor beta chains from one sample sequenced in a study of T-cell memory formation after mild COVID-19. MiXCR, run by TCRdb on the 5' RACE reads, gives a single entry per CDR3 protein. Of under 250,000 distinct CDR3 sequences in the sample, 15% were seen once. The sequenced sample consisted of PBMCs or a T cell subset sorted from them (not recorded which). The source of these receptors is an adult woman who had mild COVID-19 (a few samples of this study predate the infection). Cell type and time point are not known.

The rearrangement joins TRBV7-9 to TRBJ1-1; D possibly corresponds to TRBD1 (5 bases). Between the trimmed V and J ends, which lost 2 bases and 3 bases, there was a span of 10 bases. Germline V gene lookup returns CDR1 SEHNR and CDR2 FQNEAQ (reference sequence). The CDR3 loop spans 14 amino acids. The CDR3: CASSLKGSDTEAFF. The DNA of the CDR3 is TGTGCCAGCAGCTTAAAGGGGTCGGACACTGAAGCTTTCTTT.

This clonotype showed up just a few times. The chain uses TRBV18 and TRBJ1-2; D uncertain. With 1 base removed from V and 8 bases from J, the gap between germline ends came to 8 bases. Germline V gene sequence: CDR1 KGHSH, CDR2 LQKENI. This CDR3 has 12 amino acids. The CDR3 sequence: CASSPQGEGYTF. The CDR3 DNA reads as TGTGCCAGCTCACCACAGGGTGAAGGCTACACCTTC.

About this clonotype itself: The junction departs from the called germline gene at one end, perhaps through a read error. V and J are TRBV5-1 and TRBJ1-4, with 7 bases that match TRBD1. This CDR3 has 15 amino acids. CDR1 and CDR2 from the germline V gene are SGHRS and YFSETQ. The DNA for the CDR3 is TGCGCCAGCAGCTTATGCCGGACGCTTCGGACAGGTGACCTCTTT. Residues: CASSLCRTLRTGDLF.

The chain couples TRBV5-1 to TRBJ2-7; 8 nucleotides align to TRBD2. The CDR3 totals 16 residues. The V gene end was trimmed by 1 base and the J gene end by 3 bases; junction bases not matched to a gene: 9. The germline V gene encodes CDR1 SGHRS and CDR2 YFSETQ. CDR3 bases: TGCGCCAGCAGCTTGCCGCCGGGAGGGGGTAGCTACGAGCAGTACTTC. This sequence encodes CASSLPPGGGSYEQYF.

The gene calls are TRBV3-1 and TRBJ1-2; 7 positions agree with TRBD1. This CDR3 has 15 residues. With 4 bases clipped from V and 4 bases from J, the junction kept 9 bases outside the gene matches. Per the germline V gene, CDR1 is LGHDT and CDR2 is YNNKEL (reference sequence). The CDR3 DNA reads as TGTGCCAGCAGCCGCCGGGGGACAGCAGTCTATGGCTACACCTTC. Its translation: CASSRRGTAVYGYTF.

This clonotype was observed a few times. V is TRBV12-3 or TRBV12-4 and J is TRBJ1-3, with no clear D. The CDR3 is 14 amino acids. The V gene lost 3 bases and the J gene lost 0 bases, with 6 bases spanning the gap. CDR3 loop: CASSLSGSGNTIYF. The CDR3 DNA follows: TGTGCCAGCAGTTTGAGCGGCTCTGGAAACACCATATATTTT.

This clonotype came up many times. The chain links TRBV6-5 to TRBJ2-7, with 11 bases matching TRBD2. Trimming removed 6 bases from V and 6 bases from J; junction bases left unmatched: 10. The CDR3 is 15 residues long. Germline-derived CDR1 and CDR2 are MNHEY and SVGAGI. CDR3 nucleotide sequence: TGTGCCAGCAGGGCGACGACTAGCGGGAAACGCGAGCAGTACTTC. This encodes CASRATTSGKREQYF.

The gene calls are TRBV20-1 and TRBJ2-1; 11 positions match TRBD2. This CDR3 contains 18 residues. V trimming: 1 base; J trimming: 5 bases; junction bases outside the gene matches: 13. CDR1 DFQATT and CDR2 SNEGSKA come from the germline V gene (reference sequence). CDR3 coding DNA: TGCAGTGCTAGAGGGGGGGCCTTTGGGACTAGCGGTAACAATGAGCAGTTCTTC. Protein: CSARGGAFGTSGNNEQFF.

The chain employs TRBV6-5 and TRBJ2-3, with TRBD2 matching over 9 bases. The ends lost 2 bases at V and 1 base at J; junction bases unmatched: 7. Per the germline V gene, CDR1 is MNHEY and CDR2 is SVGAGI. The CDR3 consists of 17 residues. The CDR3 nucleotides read TGTGCCAGCAGTTACGCCTTAGCGGGGGCCGGCACAGATACGCAGTATTTT. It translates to CASSYALAGAGTDTQYF.

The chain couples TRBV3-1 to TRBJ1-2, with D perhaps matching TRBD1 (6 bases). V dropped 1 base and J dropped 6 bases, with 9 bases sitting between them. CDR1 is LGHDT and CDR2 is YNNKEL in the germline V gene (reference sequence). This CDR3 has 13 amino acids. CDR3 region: CASSQVNRDGYTF. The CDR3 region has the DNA TGTGCCAGCAGCCAAGTCAACAGGGATGGCTACACCTTC.

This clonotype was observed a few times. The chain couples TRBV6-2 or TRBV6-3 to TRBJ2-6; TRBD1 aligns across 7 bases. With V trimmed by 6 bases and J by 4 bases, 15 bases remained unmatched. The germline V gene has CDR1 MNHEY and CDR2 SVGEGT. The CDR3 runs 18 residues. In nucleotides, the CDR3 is TGTGCCAGCAGAAGGAGACAGGGCCCCGTAGCAGGGGCCAACGTCCTGACTTTC. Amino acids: CASRRRQGPVAGANVLTF.

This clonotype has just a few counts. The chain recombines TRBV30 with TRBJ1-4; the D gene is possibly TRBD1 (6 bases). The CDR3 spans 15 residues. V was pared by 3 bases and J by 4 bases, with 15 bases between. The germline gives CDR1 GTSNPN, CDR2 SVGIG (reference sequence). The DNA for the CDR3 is TGTGCCTGGAGCGATACAGGGAGTCTTAATGAAAAACTGTTTTTT. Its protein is CAWSDTGSLNEKLFF.

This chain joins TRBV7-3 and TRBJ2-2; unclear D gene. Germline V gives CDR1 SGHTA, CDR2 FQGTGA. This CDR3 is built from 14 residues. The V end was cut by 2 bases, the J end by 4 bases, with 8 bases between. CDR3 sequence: CASSLLGITGELFF. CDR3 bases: TGTGCCAGCAGCTTATTGGGAATCACCGGGGAGCTGTTTTTT.

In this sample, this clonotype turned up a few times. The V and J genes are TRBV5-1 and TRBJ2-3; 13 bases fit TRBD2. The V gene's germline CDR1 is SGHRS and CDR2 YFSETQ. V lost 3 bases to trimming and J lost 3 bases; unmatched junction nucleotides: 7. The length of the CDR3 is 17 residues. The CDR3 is CASSSYRTSGRTDTQYF. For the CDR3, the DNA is TGCGCCAGCAGCTCCTACCGGACTAGCGGGAGAACAGATACGCAGTATTTT.

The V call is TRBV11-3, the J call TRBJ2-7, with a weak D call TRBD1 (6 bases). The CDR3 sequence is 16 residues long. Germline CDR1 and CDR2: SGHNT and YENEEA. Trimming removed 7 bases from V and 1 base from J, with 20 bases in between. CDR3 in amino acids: CASTDPRGSRSYEQYF. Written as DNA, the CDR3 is TGTGCCAGCACCGACCCAAGGGGGTCGCGGTCCTACGAGCAGTACTTC.